The 2 T cell receptor beta chains below all came from one sample that was sequenced in a study of PD-L1 blockade in urothelial cancer. TCRdb keeps only in-frame clones here, not all; method: immunoSEQ multiplex PCR. The table lists about 80,000 clones, around four fifths of them singletons. Indicated time point: pretreatment peripheral blood. The material sequenced was PBMCs, taken around atezolizumab (anti-PD-L1) treatment. These receptor sequences come from a man aged 40-49 years with urothelial cancer.

Of note for this clone: The same CDR3 arises from other DNA sequences in this sample as well. The chain has TRBV28 and TRBJ1-2; 9 nucleotides match TRBD1. There are 13 residues in the CDR3. The germline V gene has CDR1 MDHEN and CDR2 SYDVKM. V was clipped by 3 bases and J by 4 bases; unmatched bases: 0. The CDR3 sequence: CASSLGQGYGYTF. In nucleotides, the CDR3 is TGTGCCAGCAGTTTGGGACAGGGCTATGGCTACACCTTC.

This chain links TRBV7-9 with TRBJ1-5, with no clear D. The germline V gene has CDR1 SEHNR and CDR2 FQNEAQ (reference sequence). V gave up 5 bases and J gave up 3 bases, with 5 bases separating them. The CDR3 sequence is 12 residues long. The CDR3 loop is CASSHPNQPQHF. The CDR3 coding sequence is TGTGCCAGCAGCCATCCCAATCAGCCCCAGCATTTT.